These 20 T cell receptor beta chains came from one sample sequenced in a study of blood T cell repertoires in COVID-19 (dated by TCRdb to the early 2020s). The library was produced with the immunoSEQ multiplex PCR assay. Here the immuneACCESS table is served through TCRdb, limited to in-frame sequences with V and J called. Missing clones are a known gap in these copies; in checked studies unresolved V genes cover under half, and the rest lacks a known reason. The sample table lists approximately 300,000 clones, roughly 90% of them with a count of one. The biggest ten clones account for roughly 6.8% of the sample. The source material was peripheral blood. The source is a woman aged 25-40 years with COVID-19, enrolled during active disease.

The chain uses TRBV5-4 and TRBJ2-3, with 8 nucleotides matching TRBD1. The CDR3 has 13 residues. The V and J ends lost 5 bases and 5 bases, in that order; junction bases with no gene match: 4. CDR1 and CDR2 (germline): SGHNT, YYREEE (reference sequence). CDR3 bases: TGTGCCAGCAGTACAGGGGGTCAAGATACGCAGTATTTT. Translation gives CASSTGGQDTQYF.

This chain joins TRBV28 and TRBJ2-7; the match to TRBD2 covers 8 bases. The V and J ends lost 7 bases and 0 bases, in that order; junction bases with no gene match: 8. Germline V CDR1 and CDR2: MDHEN, SYDVKM. The CDR3 covers 15 residues. The CDR3 DNA reads TGTGCCAGCAAAGTTACTAGCGGTGCCTCCTACGAGCAGTACTTC. It yields the protein CASKVTSGASYEQYF.

This clone was recorded only once. V and J are TRBV7-9 and TRBJ2-7; the match to TRBD2 covers 8 bases. Germline V gene data show CDR1 as SEHNR and CDR2 as FQNEAQ (reference sequence). Trimming took 5 bases from V and 9 from J; bases not matched to a gene: 15. The CDR3 extends over 15 amino acids. The CDR3 loop reads CASSGSGGDLRGQYF. The CDR3 nucleotides read TGTGCCAGCAGCGGGTCCGGGGGGGACCTCCGCGGGCAGTACTTC. The full variable domain, in which reference TRBV7-9 and TRBJ2-7 provide the parts outside the CDR3, is DTGVSQNPRHKITKRGQNVTFRCDPISEHNRLYWYRQTLGQGPEFLTYFQNEAQLEKSRLLSDRFSAERPKGSFSTLEIQRTEQGDSAMYLCASSGSGGDLRGQYFGPGTRLTVT.

The rearrangement joins TRBV21-1 to TRBJ1-1. TRBV21-1 is flagged as a pseudogene. CDR3 size: 13 residues. In DNA, the CDR3 is TGTGCCAGCAGCAGAGTCCAACTCACTGAAGCTTTCTTT. Protein: CASSRVQLTEAFF.

The rearrangement uses TRBV5-4 and TRBJ2-3; weak D call: TRBD1 (6 bases). This CDR3 region has 15 residues. V shed 0 bases and J shed 4 bases, with 12 bases lying between them. Per the germline V gene, CDR1 is SGHNT and CDR2 is YYREEE (reference sequence). CDR3 nucleotide sequence: TGTGCCAGCAGCTTGGGGGGGCTTGGCCCAGATACGCAGTATTTT. It specifies CASSLGGLGPDTQYF.

There are a few counts of this clone. This rearrangement joins TRBV10-1 to TRBJ2-3, with a tentative D call TRBD2 (5 bases). V was shortened by 3 bases and J by 3 bases, with 10 bases between the two germline ends. The CDR3 sequence is 14 residues long. In germline, CDR1 is WNHNN, CDR2 SYGVQD (reference sequence). The DNA for the CDR3 is TGCGCCAGCAGTGACATGGGAGAGACAGATACGCAGTATTTT. This gives the protein CASSDMGETDTQYF.

This rearrangement joins TRBV28 to TRBJ2-3; 10 bases are shared with TRBD2. CDR3 length: 15 residues. In germline, CDR1 is MDHEN, CDR2 SYDVKM. J was trimmed by 2 bases and V by 6 bases; bases with no gene match: 5. CDR3 amino acids: CASRGAGGPTDTQYF. DNA of the CDR3: TGTGCCAGCAGAGGAGCGGGAGGGCCCACAGATACGCAGTATTTT.

V gene TRBV24-1 combines with J gene TRBJ1-6, with TRBD1 matching 7 bases. Germline-derived CDR1 and CDR2 are KGHDR and SFDVKD. V lost 0 bases to trimming and J lost 5 bases; unmatched junction nucleotides: 6. CDR3 length equals 17 residues. The CDR3 nucleotides are TGTGCCACCAGTGATTTGGAGGGGGCCAAACATAATTCACCCCTCCACTTT. Residues: CATSDLEGAKHNSPLHF.

The V call is TRBV3-1 (or the pseudogene TRBV3-2), the J call TRBJ2-3; TRBD2 agrees at 8 bases. This CDR3 has 17 residues. The trim removed 4 bases at V and 0 bases at J, leaving 9 bases unmatched. Germline lookup yields CDR1 LGHDT and CDR2 YNNKEL (reference sequence). The CDR3 nucleotides are TGTGCCAGCAGCCCTATAAGCGGGAGAGGGAGCACAGATACGCAGTATTTT. Translating it yields CASSPISGRGSTDTQYF.

The chain joins TRBV30 to TRBJ1-1; D unresolved. Per germline, CDR1 GTSNPN and CDR2 SVGIG (reference sequence). V lost 2 bases and J lost 0, with 13 bases in between. This CDR3 contains 15 residues. The CDR3 DNA reads as TGTGCCTGGAGTTACAGTTTAGTAATGAACACTGAAGCTTTCTTT. Protein sequence: CAWSYSLVMNTEAFF.

To note about this clone: The sample carries other DNA sequences with the same CDR3. The chain has TRBV30 and TRBJ2-7; no definite D call. Germline CDR1 is GTSNPN and CDR2 is SVGIG (reference sequence). V was trimmed by 2 bases and J by 4 bases, leaving 6 bases between them. CDR3 size: 11 residues. This CDR3 is CAWSRGYEQYF. In DNA form, the CDR3 reads TGTGCCTGGAGTCGAGGTTACGAGCAGTACTTC.

V usage is TRBV2 and J usage is TRBJ1-4; the D gene is possibly TRBD1 (6 bases). V lost 7 bases and J lost 4, with 16 bases in between. Germline V gene lookup returns CDR1 SNHLY and CDR2 FYNNEI. There are 15 residues in the CDR3. CDR3 protein: CASIGGGRFNEKLFF. CDR3 DNA sequence: TGTGCCAGCATTGGGGGCGGCCGATTTAATGAAAAACTGTTTTTT.

The chain couples TRBV7-9 to TRBJ2-7; the match to TRBD2 covers 9 bases. This CDR3 comprises 15 residues. CDR1 and CDR2 from the germline V gene are SEHNR and FQNEAQ (reference sequence). Trimming took 2 bases from V and 2 from J; bases not matched to a gene: 4. In nucleotides, the CDR3 is TGTGCCAGCAGCTTAAGCGGGACTAGCCCCTACGAGCAGTACTTC. Its protein is CASSLSGTSPYEQYF.

The chain recombines TRBV6-2 or TRBV6-3 with TRBJ1-1; 8 nucleotides agree with TRBD1. V lost 0 bases to trimming and J lost 5 bases; unmatched junction nucleotides: 5. Germline V gene data show CDR1 as MNHEY and CDR2 as SVGEGT. The CDR3 is 15 amino acids. CDR3 loop: CASSYSTGAGTEAFF. CDR3 nucleotide sequence: TGTGCCAGCAGTTACTCGACAGGGGCGGGAACTGAAGCTTTCTTT.

There are a few counts of this clone. The chain joins TRBV7-9 to TRBJ2-1, with 10 nucleotides matching TRBD2. The length of the CDR3 is 14 residues. Germline CDR1 is SEHNR and CDR2 is FQNEAQ (reference sequence). J gave up 8 bases and V 3 bases, and 4 bases lay outside the gene matches. The CDR3 loop is CASSLGLASHEQFF. CDR3 DNA sequence: TGTGCCAGCAGCTTGGGACTAGCGTCTCATGAGCAGTTCTTC.

The V gene is TRBV28, the J gene TRBJ1-4, with D tentatively TRBD1 (6 bases). The CDR3 has 15 residues. Germline CDR1 reads MDHEN; CDR2 reads SYDVKM. Trimming removed 10 bases at V and 0 bases at J, with 15 bases between. The CDR3 reads CAISQGVATNEKLFF. DNA of the CDR3: TGTGCCATCTCACAGGGAGTTGCAACTAATGAAAAACTGTTTTTT.

V is TRBV20-1 and J is TRBJ1-1; D ambiguous. This CDR3 region has 11 residues. Germline-derived CDR1 and CDR2 are DFQATT and SNEGSKA (reference sequence). V was pared by 3 bases and J by 8 bases, with 10 bases between. The CDR3 loop is CSARPGVEAFF. DNA for the CDR3: TGCAGTGCTAGGCCGGGAGTCGAAGCTTTCTTT.

This chain connects TRBV5-1 to TRBJ1-3; D gene ambiguous. Germline-derived CDR1 and CDR2 are SGHRS and YFSETQ. This CDR3 comprises 15 residues. V was clipped by 2 bases and J by 1 base, with 10 bases between them. The CDR3 DNA reads as TGCGCCAGCAGCTTAACATTTCGTTCTGGAAACACCATATATTTT. Translation gives CASSLTFRSGNTIYF.

This clone has just one count. This chain connects TRBV24-1 to TRBJ1-4; maybe TRBD1 (6 bases). From germline, CDR1 is KGHDR and CDR2 SFDVKD. V was shortened by 0 bases and J by 5 bases, with 9 bases between the two germline ends. CDR3 length: 15 residues. The CDR3: CATSDLSGTNEKLFF. CDR3 in DNA: TGTGCCACCAGTGATTTGTCAGGGACAAATGAAAAACTGTTTTTT.

The chain uses TRBV30 and TRBJ1-1; D not certain. Trimming pared 0 bases from V and 3 bases from J, leaving 8 bases between. The CDR3 extends over 13 amino acids. The germline gives CDR1 GTSNPN, CDR2 SVGIG (reference sequence). DNA of the CDR3: TGTGCCTGGAGTGTGTACCAGTACACTGAAGCTTTCTTT. As protein: CAWSVYQYTEAFF. Based on the CDR3 plus reference TRBV30 and TRBJ1-1, the full variable domain is SQTIHQWPATLVQPVGSPLSLECTVEGTSNPNLYWYRQAAGRGLQLLFYSVGIGQISSEVPQNLSASRPQDRQFILSSKKLLLSDSGFYLCAWSVYQYTEAFFGQGTRLTVV.